The clone carrying this T cell receptor beta chain ranks as medium-sized. The antigen is undetermined. The ends were cut back, 4 bases at V and 4 bases at J, with 7 bases in the middle. CDR3 size: 12 residues. CD4+CD45RO+CD25- cells were isolated as memory CD4+ T cells. Study observations and caveats: In terms of TCR gene usage, tumor memory CD4+ T cells clustered together with blood and lymph node memory CD4+ cells, as well as with lymph node naive CD4+ cells.

TRBV12-4/TRBJ1-2 clonotypes were amplified with adaptor-ligated barcode primers. MiXCR, applied by TCRdb to the multiplex PCR reads, yields one record per CDR3 protein. The sample yields under 300 distinct CDR3 sequences, 4.5% to 6.5% seen once. Sequencing was done on a sample of memory CD4+ T cells sorted from blood. The sample's subset: memory CD4+ T cells, CD4+CD45RO+CD25-. The receptor was derived from a female donor with breast cancer. The V call is TRBV12-3 or TRBV12-4, the J call TRBJ1-2; unclear D gene. The CDR3 region is CASSSQFYGYTF. CDR3 nucleotides: TGTGCCAGCAGTTCACAGTTCTATGGCTACACCTTC.